This entry features one T cell receptor (beta chain) sequence. Generated by immunoSEQ multiplex PCR, the TCRdb table keeps only in-frame clones and is missing some. The data show 150,000 to 200,000 clones, 75% to 80% seen once. This specimen comes from a study of blood T cell repertoires in COVID-19. The V gene lost 2 bases and the J gene lost 6 bases, with 8 bases spanning the gap. Germline V CDR1 and CDR2: SGHNT, YENEEA. CDR3 length: 13 residues. The chain is built from TRBV11-3 and TRBJ2-1, with a possible D match to TRBD1 (5 bases). The clonotype originates from a woman aged 65 to 85 with acute or convalescent COVID-19. The material sequenced was peripheral blood. This chain's CDR3 is CASSLSRANEQFF. The CDR3 nucleotides are TGTGCCAGCAGCTTATCCAGGGCCAATGAGCAGTTCTTC.